The rows below give T cell receptor beta chains drawn from one sample of a study of cytomegalovirus exposure and HLA in healthy donors. Repertoires were generated with immunoSEQ multiplex PCR, while TCRdb's copy carries only in-frame clones and drops some. The table records 150,000 or so clones, approximately 72% of them present only once. The sample consisted of PBMCs. Receptors were obtained from a middle-aged man in good health and CMV-seropositive. CDR3s include the opening cysteine and the closing phenylalanine or tryptophan. The D gene is left open where the match is weak. Clone size is shown for a subset of rows, as once, few, many or a class of expanded clone.

d_call: -; clone_size: -; v_call: TRBV5-6; j_call: TRBJ2-5; cdr3_aa: CASSPRNGGWETQYF
d_call: TRBD2; clone_size: -; v_call: TRBV7-8; j_call: TRBJ2-5; cdr3_aa: CASSLRLAGVQETQYF
d_call: -; clone_size: few; v_call: TRBV7-8; j_call: TRBJ1-4; cdr3_aa: CASSYSDRFREKLFF
d_call: -; clone_size: -; v_call: TRBV5-1; j_call: TRBJ2-7; cdr3_aa: CASSLEEVSGKNYEQYF
d_call: -; clone_size: -; v_call: TRBV11-3; j_call: TRBJ1-1; cdr3_aa: CASSWLAGSNTEAFF
d_call: -; clone_size: -; v_call: TRBV19; j_call: TRBJ1-4; cdr3_aa: CATRGEKLFF
d_call: -; clone_size: few; v_call: TRBV4-2; j_call: TRBJ1-6; cdr3_aa: CASSPLGGGLGSPLHF
d_call: -; clone_size: -; v_call: TRBV12-5; j_call: TRBJ1-3; cdr3_aa: CASGTGSSGNTIYF
d_call: -; clone_size: once; v_call: TRBV5-6; j_call: TRBJ2-7; cdr3_aa: CASPWPNYRDSYEQYF
d_call: -; clone_size: once; v_call: TRBV4-1; j_call: TRBJ1-3; cdr3_aa: CASSPGGASSGNTIYF
d_call: -; clone_size: -; v_call: TRBV6-5; j_call: TRBJ1-5; cdr3_aa: CASSYLGTYQPQHF
d_call: -; clone_size: once; v_call: TRBV6-6; j_call: TRBJ1-3; cdr3_aa: CASSYSKPEGNTIYF
d_call: TRBD1; clone_size: -; v_call: TRBV7-9; j_call: TRBJ1-2; cdr3_aa: CASSSGQGANYGYTF
d_call: -; clone_size: -; v_call: TRBV18; j_call: TRBJ1-1; cdr3_aa: CASSPARGGTEAFF
d_call: -; clone_size: -; v_call: TRBV9; j_call: TRBJ1-2; cdr3_aa: CASSGSGQTNYGYTF
d_call: TRBD1; clone_size: few; v_call: TRBV11-2; j_call: TRBJ1-2; cdr3_aa: CASSFSTGYNYGYTF
d_call: TRBD1; clone_size: -; v_call: TRBV6-5; j_call: TRBJ2-3; cdr3_aa: CASSTDRGTDTQYF
d_call: -; clone_size: few; v_call: TRBV19; j_call: TRBJ1-2; cdr3_aa: CASSDEVGYGYTF
d_call: TRBD1; clone_size: -; v_call: TRBV9; j_call: TRBJ2-5; cdr3_aa: CASSVDVGGQGETQYF
d_call: TRBD1; clone_size: -; v_call: TRBV7-2; j_call: TRBJ2-6; cdr3_aa: CASSLGQGPSGANVLTF
d_call: -; clone_size: -; v_call: TRBV30; j_call: TRBJ1-5; cdr3_aa: CAWSVGGDGNQPQHF
d_call: -; clone_size: -; v_call: TRBV5-1; j_call: TRBJ2-1; cdr3_aa: CASKGVLGWVF
d_call: TRBD2; clone_size: few; v_call: TRBV7-3; j_call: TRBJ2-1; cdr3_aa: CASGTSGGNEQFF
d_call: TRBD2; clone_size: few; v_call: TRBV30; j_call: TRBJ2-7; cdr3_aa: CAWSRGLPREQYF
d_call: -; clone_size: -; v_call: TRBV7-2; j_call: TRBJ1-1; cdr3_aa: CASSLGPGNTEAFF
d_call: -; clone_size: -; v_call: TRBV4-3; j_call: TRBJ1-4; cdr3_aa: CASSRRQEPNEKLFF
d_call: TRBD1; clone_size: -; v_call: TRBV2; j_call: TRBJ1-6; cdr3_aa: CASSGNRGAASSYNSPLHF
d_call: TRBD1; clone_size: -; v_call: TRBV9; j_call: TRBJ1-4; cdr3_aa: CASSAGGTGYEKLFF
d_call: -; clone_size: -; v_call: TRBV29-1; j_call: TRBJ1-2; cdr3_aa: CSVVVPTTSMGYTF
d_call: TRBD1; clone_size: -; v_call: TRBV5-1; j_call: TRBJ1-5; cdr3_aa: CASSWDSNQPQHF
d_call: -; clone_size: -; v_call: TRBV4-1; j_call: TRBJ1-1; cdr3_aa: CASSQGLGAGANTEAFF
d_call: -; clone_size: -; v_call: TRBV10-2; j_call: TRBJ1-1; cdr3_aa: CASSEPLSFVGGNTEAFF
d_call: -; clone_size: -; v_call: TRBV2; j_call: TRBJ1-5; cdr3_aa: CASRGYRESNQPQHF
d_call: -; clone_size: -; v_call: TRBV11-3; j_call: TRBJ1-1; cdr3_aa: CASSLDGSTEAFF
d_call: TRBD2; clone_size: -; v_call: TRBV6-5; j_call: TRBJ2-3; cdr3_aa: CASSYSGGGMTDTQYF
d_call: -; clone_size: few; v_call: TRBV10-3; j_call: TRBJ2-7; cdr3_aa: CAIAAPPRVGEQYF
d_call: -; clone_size: -; v_call: TRBV5-1; j_call: TRBJ1-1; cdr3_aa: CASSLAYRDPEAFF
d_call: -; clone_size: many; v_call: TRBV30; j_call: TRBJ1-1; cdr3_aa: CAWSPDPGAEAFF
d_call: -; clone_size: once; v_call: TRBV4-3; j_call: TRBJ1-4; cdr3_aa: CASSLGRTVTNEKLFF
d_call: -; clone_size: -; v_call: TRBV9; j_call: TRBJ1-2; cdr3_aa: CASSVGEGTNYGYTF
d_call: TRBD1; clone_size: -; v_call: TRBV6-1; j_call: -; cdr3_aa: CASSEQQGAIYEQYF
d_call: TRBD1; clone_size: few; v_call: TRBV19; j_call: TRBJ2-2; cdr3_aa: CASIHGTGFGGELFF
d_call: -; clone_size: -; v_call: TRBV7-7; j_call: TRBJ2-5; cdr3_aa: CASSPGTHQETQYF
d_call: -; clone_size: -; v_call: TRBV11-2; j_call: TRBJ2-2; cdr3_aa: CASSLGPGVSGELLF
d_call: TRBD1; clone_size: -; v_call: TRBV6-1; j_call: TRBJ2-5; cdr3_aa: CASTITGTGGETQYF
d_call: -; clone_size: -; v_call: TRBV5-4; j_call: TRBJ1-6; cdr3_aa: CASRERPFYNSPLHF
d_call: -; clone_size: few; v_call: TRBV2; j_call: TRBJ2-3; cdr3_aa: CASRYGGGQSTDTQYF
d_call: -; clone_size: -; v_call: TRBV6-6; j_call: TRBJ2-5; cdr3_aa: CASSYSSRGEETQYF
d_call: TRBD2; clone_size: few; v_call: TRBV10-2; j_call: TRBJ2-1; cdr3_aa: CATNPGLAIGEQFF
d_call: -; clone_size: -; v_call: TRBV4-2; j_call: TRBJ1-2; cdr3_aa: CASSLDREGNTF
d_call: TRBD2; clone_size: -; v_call: TRBV15; j_call: TRBJ2-1; cdr3_aa: CATSRDSGGVNEQFF
d_call: -; clone_size: -; v_call: TRBV14; j_call: TRBJ2-7; cdr3_aa: CASSRGGLSLSSYEQYF
d_call: TRBD1; clone_size: few; v_call: TRBV30; j_call: TRBJ1-1; cdr3_aa: CAWSGTGGSEAFF
d_call: -; clone_size: -; v_call: TRBV15; j_call: TRBJ1-4; cdr3_aa: CATSGGWPITGEKLFF
d_call: -; clone_size: -; v_call: TRBV5-8; j_call: TRBJ1-5; cdr3_aa: CASSIPERGRYQPQHF
d_call: -; clone_size: -; v_call: TRBV7-9; j_call: TRBJ2-1; cdr3_aa: CASSLGGHNEQFF
d_call: -; clone_size: -; v_call: TRBV4-1; j_call: TRBJ1-2; cdr3_aa: CASSPIGGNYGYTF
d_call: TRBD2; clone_size: -; v_call: TRBV7-8; j_call: TRBJ2-2; cdr3_aa: CASSPSGGAVTGELFF
d_call: TRBD1; clone_size: few; v_call: TRBV4-1; j_call: TRBJ1-1; cdr3_aa: CASSPGGAGRTEAFF
d_call: TRBD1; clone_size: -; v_call: TRBV7-8; j_call: TRBJ2-7; cdr3_aa: CASSRTGGREQYF